What follows are 32 T cell receptor beta chains derived from one specimen sequenced in a study of blood T cell repertoires in COVID-19. Repertoires were generated with immunoSEQ multiplex PCR, while TCRdb's copy carries only in-frame clones and drops some. The repertoire consists of 40,000 to 55,000 clones, with 70% to 90% occurring once and the leading ten covering around 3%. The sample comprised peripheral blood. These receptors were obtained from a man aged 45 to 65 with active COVID-19.

V usage is TRBV18 and J usage is TRBJ1-2; 7 bases are shared with TRBD1. This CDR3 is built from 12 residues. CDR1 and CDR2 (germline): KGHSH, LQKENI. The V and J ends lost 3 bases and 5 bases, in that order; junction bases with no gene match: 0. CDR3 amino acids: CASSPGQYGYTF. CDR3 DNA: TGTGCCAGCTCACCGGGACAGTATGGCTACACCTTC.

This rearrangement joins TRBV3-1 (or the pseudogene TRBV3-2) to TRBJ1-6; possibly TRBD1 for D (6 bases). Trimming pared 4 bases from V and 8 bases from J, leaving 12 bases between. The CDR3 is 14 residues long. Germline V gives CDR1 LGHDT, CDR2 YNNKEL (reference sequence). The DNA for the CDR3 is TGTGCCAGCAGCCGAACAGGGCCGGATTCACCCCTCCACTTT. Translating it yields CASSRTGPDSPLHF.

This sequence joins TRBV7-9 and TRBJ2-1; D is perhaps TRBD1 (5 bases). This CDR3 region has 16 residues. Deletions cut 2 bases from V and 4 bases from J, with 15 bases between. Germline V gene lookup returns CDR1 SEHNR and CDR2 FQNEAQ (reference sequence). The CDR3 loop is CASSLIGVTAYNEQFF. The CDR3 DNA follows: TGTGCCAGCAGCTTAATTGGCGTGACAGCGTACAATGAGCAGTTCTTC.

In DNA, the CDR3 is TGTGCCCGCCGGGACAGGACCTACGAGCAGTACGTC. Translation gives CARRDRTYEQYV. The chain employs TRBV11-2 and TRBJ2-7; 8 bases agree with TRBD1. CDR1 is SGHAT and CDR2 is FQNNGV in the germline V gene. There are 12 residues in the CDR3. V trimming: 11 bases; J trimming: 2 bases; junction bases outside the gene matches: 5.

The rearrangement links TRBV5-6 to TRBJ2-5, with D unclear. V lost 1 base and J lost 3, with 7 bases in between. The CDR3 runs to 13 residues. The germline CDR1 and CDR2 sequences are SGHDT and YYEEEE. This CDR3 reads CASSLFREETQYF. In DNA, the CDR3 is TGTGCCAGCAGCTTGTTCCGGGAAGAGACCCAGTACTTC.

The rearrangement uses TRBV11-2 and TRBJ1-4; 7 positions match TRBD1. V shed 4 bases and J 0 bases; nucleotides not matched to a gene: 2. Germline assignment: CDR1 SGHAT and CDR2 FQNNGV. The CDR3 is made up of 15 amino acids. This chain's CDR3 is CASSSGGATNEKLFF. CDR3 bases: TGTGCCAGCAGCTCAGGGGGTGCAACTAATGAAAAACTGTTTTTT.

V is TRBV21-1 and J is TRBJ1-5; TRBD1, the D gene given by the table, was not confirmed from the DNA. TRBV21-1 is a pseudogene. The CDR3 is 18 residues long. The CDR3 spells CASSKGKYDRGHNQPQHF. CDR3 bases: TGTGCCAGCAGCAAAGGGAAATATGACAGGGGGCACAATCAGCCCCAGCATTTT.

This chain links TRBV7-6 with TRBJ2-7; weak D call: TRBD1 (5 bases). The length of the CDR3 is 15 residues. Germline CDR1 and CDR2: SGHVS and FNYEAQ. The V gene lost 5 bases and the J gene lost 3 bases, with 17 bases spanning the gap. CDR3 amino acids: CASSPGPRAVYEQYF. In DNA form, the CDR3 reads TGTGCCAGCAGCCCCGGGCCCAGGGCTGTCTACGAGCAGTACTTC.

This clone has only one observation. This chain joins TRBV6-6 and TRBJ2-5; D is possibly TRBD2 (5 bases). With 3 bases removed from V and 2 bases from J, the gap between germline ends came to 10 bases. CDR1 and CDR2 (germline): MNHNY, SVGAGI (reference sequence). This CDR3 contains 14 residues. The CDR3 bases are TGTGCCAGCAGTTATGGGCCGGGGCAAGAGACCCAGTACTTC. Translating gives CASSYGPGQETQYF.

This clone showed up just a few times. This sequence joins TRBV18 and TRBJ1-6; the D is unclear. Looked up from germline, CDR1 is KGHSH and CDR2 is LQKENI. The V and J ends lost 4 bases and 6 bases respectively, with 7 bases between them. The CDR3 consists of 13 residues. The CDR3 region is CASSQDSNSPLHF. The CDR3 DNA reads as TGTGCCAGCTCACAGGACTCTAATTCACCCCTCCACTTT.

The J gene is TRBJ2-2, the V gene TRBV30; 13 nucleotides align to TRBD2. Germline CDR1 and CDR2: GTSNPN and SVGIG (reference sequence). This CDR3 has 19 amino acids. V was clipped by 0 bases and J by 2 bases; unmatched bases: 9. The CDR3: CAWSVEATSGRSNTGELFF. Written as DNA, the CDR3 is TGTGCCTGGAGTGTAGAGGCGACTAGCGGGAGGTCAAACACCGGGGAGCTGTTTTTT.

The V call is TRBV3-1 (or the pseudogene TRBV3-2), the J call TRBJ2-2; no reliable D call. The CDR3 loop spans 14 amino acids. V was pared by 1 base and J by 8 bases, with 11 bases between. Germline V lookup: CDR1 LGHDT, CDR2 YNNKEL (reference sequence). The CDR3 coding sequence is TGTGCCAGCAGCCAAGTCACGGGTTTGGGGGAGCTGTTTTTT. This codes for CASSQVTGLGELFF.

The chain links TRBV6-5 to TRBJ1-2; perhaps TRBD1 as D (6 bases). The V end was cut by 2 bases, the J end by 7 bases, with 17 bases between. The CDR3 consists of 15 residues. Germline-derived CDR1 and CDR2 are MNHEY and SVGAGI. For the CDR3, the DNA is TGTGCCAGCAGTTACGACAGGAGCTATGAGAGTGGCTACACCTTC. Translating it yields CASSYDRSYESGYTF.

The V call is TRBV7-3, the J call TRBJ2-1, with D tentatively TRBD1 (6 bases). Trimming removed 1 base at V and 5 bases at J, with 9 bases between. CDR3 length: 14 residues. Germline values: CDR1 SGHTA, CDR2 FQGTGA. The CDR3, as DNA: TGTGCCAGCAGCTTAAGCAGGGGCGACAATGAGCAGTTCTTC. Its translation is CASSLSRGDNEQFF.

The V call is TRBV2, the J call TRBJ2-2; no definite D call. CDR1 is SNHLY, CDR2 FYNNEI, per germline. The CDR3 spans 15 residues. The germline V and J ends were trimmed by 6 bases and 0 bases, with 11 bases remaining between them. The CDR3 nucleotides read TGTGCCAGCAGGGAGTTAAGGACGAACACCGGGGAGCTGTTTTTT. Amino acids: CASRELRTNTGELFF.

This clone has only one observation. The chain joins TRBV5-1 to TRBJ1-2; TRBD1 might be the D (5 bases). The V gene's germline CDR1 is SGHRS and CDR2 YFSETQ. The CDR3 is made up of 11 amino acids. V was shortened by 6 bases and J by 6 bases, with 9 bases between the two germline ends. The CDR3: CASTEGNGYTF. The CDR3 nucleotides read TGCGCCAGCACGGAGGGGAATGGCTACACCTTC.

The V and J genes are TRBV6-2 or TRBV6-3 and TRBJ2-3; TRBD2 is a possible D gene (6 bases). Trimming pared 6 bases from V and 3 bases from J, leaving 13 bases between. The CDR3 extends over 14 amino acids. Germline V gives CDR1 MNHEY, CDR2 SVGEGT. CDR3 DNA: TGTGCCAGCAGCCCGGGACTCCAAACAGATACGCAGTATTTT. It encodes CASSPGLQTDTQYF.

The chain is built from TRBV25-1 and TRBJ1-1; possible D gene TRBD1, 5 bases. Between the trimmed V and J ends, which lost 2 bases and 7 bases, there was a span of 14 bases. Germline V gene data show CDR1 as MGHDK and CDR2 as SYGVNS. The CDR3 consists of 14 residues. The CDR3 here is CASSEPGGRGEAFF. The DNA for the CDR3 is TGTGCCAGCAGTGAACCGGGGGGGAGGGGTGAAGCTTTCTTT.

This sequence joins TRBV10-3 and TRBJ1-3; D unclear. The CDR3 extends over 15 amino acids. CDR1 and CDR2 from the germline V gene are ENHRY and SYGVKD. V lost 4 bases, J lost 2 bases, and 12 bases lay in between. The CDR3, as DNA: TGTGCCATCAGTGCGAGGGTGGTGGCTGGAAACACCATATATTTT. As protein: CAISARVVAGNTIYF.

The chain employs TRBV19 and TRBJ2-7, with 7 bases matching TRBD2. Germline V gene data show CDR1 as LNHDA and CDR2 as SQIVND (reference sequence). Trimming removed 6 bases from V and 3 bases from J; junction bases left unmatched: 5. The CDR3 is made up of 13 amino acids. In DNA, the CDR3 is TGTGCCAGTAGCCTAGGGGAGGGCTACGAGCAGTACTTC. Protein: CASSLGEGYEQYF.

This clone was seen only a few times. The CDR3 region has the DNA TGTGCCAGCAGCTTAGGCACGGGGGGTAATCAGCCCCAGCATTTT. As protein: CASSLGTGGNQPQHF. V gene TRBV13 combines with J gene TRBJ1-5, with D perhaps matching TRBD1 (5 bases). With 0 bases removed from V and 4 bases from J, the gap between germline ends came to 10 bases. The CDR3 contains 15 residues. Germline V CDR1 and CDR2: PRHDT, FYEKMQ (reference sequence).

J is TRBJ2-4 and V is TRBV5-1; D remains ambiguous. This CDR3 has 15 residues. The germline CDR1 and CDR2 sequences are SGHRS and YFSETQ. The V gene lost 0 bases and the J gene lost 0 bases, with 7 bases spanning the gap. Written as DNA, the CDR3 is TGCGCCAGCAGCTTGGGGCCCCAAGCCAAAAACATTCAGTACTTC. It yields the protein CASSLGPQAKNIQYF.

V is TRBV4-2 and J is TRBJ1-1; the D is unclear. Between the trimmed V and J ends, which lost 3 bases and 4 bases, there was a span of 12 bases. The CDR3 runs 14 residues. The germline V gene has CDR1 LGHNA and CDR2 YNFKEQ. The CDR3 spells CASSQTPRGTEAFF. Written as DNA, the CDR3 is TGTGCCAGCAGCCAGACCCCGCGGGGCACTGAAGCTTTCTTT.

The rearrangement links TRBV14 to TRBJ1-1, with a weak D call TRBD1 (6 bases). In germline, CDR1 is SGHDN, CDR2 FVKESK. Between the trimmed V and J ends, which lost 1 base and 1 base, there was a span of 10 bases. This CDR3 comprises 15 residues. The CDR3 protein is CASSQGLQGNTEAFF. CDR3 DNA sequence: TGTGCCAGCAGCCAAGGGTTACAGGGGAACACTGAAGCTTTCTTT.

The CDR3 loop is CASSLSPGVNTEAFF. The CDR3 DNA sequence: TGTGCCAGCAGCCTTAGTCCAGGGGTGAACACTGAAGCTTTCTTT. The chain uses TRBV7-9 and TRBJ1-1; a weak D match, TRBD1 (6 bases). Trimming stripped 5 bases from V and 0 bases from J, with 13 bases between. Per germline, CDR1 SEHNR and CDR2 FQNEAQ (reference sequence). This CDR3 comprises 15 residues.

V is TRBV3-1 (or the pseudogene TRBV3-2) and J is TRBJ2-1; 7 positions match TRBD1. In germline, CDR1 is LGHDT, CDR2 YNNKEL (reference sequence). J lost 6 bases, V lost 4 bases, and 6 bases had no gene match. The CDR3 totals 14 residues. The CDR3 DNA reads TGTGCCAGCAGCCTGACAGGGATCTTCAATGAGCAGTTCTTC. It is translated as CASSLTGIFNEQFF.

V is TRBV19 and J is TRBJ2-6, with 10 bases that match TRBD1. Germline trimming cut 2 bases from V and 2 bases from J; bases unmatched to any gene: 9. CDR1 is LNHDA and CDR2 is SQIVND in the germline V gene (reference sequence). This CDR3 comprises 19 residues. The DNA for the CDR3 is TGTGCCAGTAGTATAACCGCTCGGGACAGGGGTACTGGGGCCAACGTCCTGACTTTC. Protein: CASSITARDRGTGANVLTF.

The chain couples TRBV6-2 or TRBV6-3 to TRBJ2-3; D may be TRBD1 (5 bases). V lost 2 bases and J lost 2, with 20 bases in between. CDR3 size: 18 residues. Germline CDR1 reads MNHEY; CDR2 reads SVGEGT. The CDR3 DNA follows: TGTGCCAGCAGTTACACCGCCTATTGGCCAGGGTCCACAGATACGCAGTATTTT. This encodes CASSYTAYWPGSTDTQYF.

This clone was seen just once. The V gene is TRBV7-9, the J gene TRBJ1-6, with D perhaps matching TRBD1 (6 bases). Germline V gene lookup returns CDR1 SEHNR and CDR2 FQNEAQ (reference sequence). The V end was cut by 4 bases, the J end by 7 bases, with 20 bases between. The length of the CDR3 is 17 residues. This CDR3 is CASSSSGAGLANSPLHF. CDR3 coding DNA: TGTGCCAGCAGCTCCTCGGGGGCGGGACTAGCGAATTCACCCCTCCACTTT.

This chain connects TRBV11-2 to TRBJ1-5, with D unresolved. The germline CDR1 and CDR2 sequences are SGHAT and FQNNGV. V shed 1 base and J shed 1 base, with 8 bases lying between them. The CDR3 runs 15 residues. As DNA, the CDR3 is TGTGCCAGCAGCTTAGGGGCAACCAGCAATCAGCCCCAGCATTTT. This translates into CASSLGATSNQPQHF. The full variable domain, in which reference TRBV11-2 and TRBJ1-5 provide the parts outside the CDR3, is EAGVAQSPRYKIIEKRQSVAFWCNPISGHATLYWYQQILGQGPKLLIQFQNNGVVDDSQLPKDRFSAERLKGVDSTLKIQPAKLEDSAVYLCASSLGATSNQPQHFGDGTRLSIL.

The rearrangement uses TRBV21-1 and TRBJ1-1. TRBV21-1 has pseudogene status. The CDR3 runs 15 residues. DNA for the CDR3: TGTGCCAGCAGCCCAAGTCGGGGGATGAACACTGAAGCTTTCTTT. Translating gives CASSPSRGMNTEAFF.

J is TRBJ2-1 and V is TRBV4-2; 9 bases agree with TRBD2. This CDR3 comprises 15 residues. CDR1 and CDR2 (germline): LGHNA, YNFKEQ. Trimming at V came to 4 bases and at J to 0 bases, leaving 1 base not matched to a gene. The CDR3 sequence: CASSLSGSSYNEQFF. The CDR3 bases are TGTGCCAGCAGCCTTAGCGGGAGCTCCTACAATGAGCAGTTCTTC.